One and the same sample provided the 19 T cell receptor beta chains below, sequenced in a study of control samples from healthy donors and cancer patients. Produced via immunoSEQ multiplex PCR; TCRdb's table is partial and in-frame only. The table includes about 110,000 clones, about 80% detected once. The sample consisted of blood. The receptors come from a man between 18 and 35 years old in good health.

The gene calls are TRBV27 and TRBJ1-2, with 9 positions matching TRBD1. In germline, CDR1 is MNHEY, CDR2 SMNVEV (reference sequence). The CDR3 has 19 residues. V lost 5 bases, J lost 2 bases, and 18 bases stayed unmatched. The CDR3 sequence: CASSTNPGQGYRPNYGYTF. The CDR3 bases are TGTGCCAGCAGTACCAACCCGGGACAGGGATACCGCCCAAACTATGGCTACACCTTC.

The chain recombines TRBV5-1 with TRBJ2-5; no reliable D call. The V end was cut by 3 bases, the J end by 4 bases, with 13 bases between. The germline CDR1 and CDR2 sequences are SGHRS and YFSETQ. The CDR3 contains 14 residues. The chain's CDR3 is CASSSGVIIETQYF. The CDR3 DNA follows: TGCGCCAGCAGCTCTGGGGTTATAATAGAGACCCAGTACTTC.

This clone was seen only a few times. The chain links TRBV30 to TRBJ2-2; D possibly corresponds to TRBD1 (6 bases). The ends were cut back, 1 base at V and 4 bases at J, with 10 bases in the middle. This CDR3 is 14 amino acids long. Per the germline V gene, CDR1 is GTSNPN and CDR2 is SVGIG (reference sequence). The DNA of the CDR3 is TGTGCCTGGAGTGCCGACAGGCTCACCGGGGAGCTGTTTTTT. Its translation: CAWSADRLTGELFF. The full variable domain, rest sourced from reference TRBV30 and TRBJ2-2, is SQTIHQWPATLVQPVGSPLSLECTVEGTSNPNLYWYRQAAGRGLQLLFYSVGIGQISSEVPQNLSASRPQDRQFILSSKKLLLSDSGFYLCAWSADRLTGELFFGEGSRLTVL.

CDR3 sequence: CASSSLAGGRGRETQYF. CDR3 DNA sequence: TGCGCCAGCAGCTCTTTAGCGGGGGGGCGAGGTCGAGAGACCCAGTACTTC. This chain joins TRBV5-1 and TRBJ2-5, with TRBD2 matching 11 bases. The V gene's germline CDR1 is SGHRS and CDR2 YFSETQ. The V and J ends lost 3 bases and 4 bases, in that order; junction bases with no gene match: 11. This CDR3 contains 17 residues.

The CDR3: CASSEGGDSATQYF. CDR3 nucleotides: TGTGCCAGCAGTGAAGGGGGAGACTCGGCGACCCAGTACTTC. This chain joins TRBV6-1 and TRBJ2-5, with a tentative D call TRBD2 (5 bases). The CDR3 extends over 14 amino acids. Trimming pared 1 base from V and 7 bases from J, leaving 13 bases between. The germline gives CDR1 MNHNS, CDR2 SASEGT.

The chain employs TRBV25-1 and TRBJ1-2; D is perhaps TRBD1 (5 bases). CDR3 length equals 12 residues. Germline V gives CDR1 MGHDK, CDR2 SYGVNS. V dropped 8 bases and J dropped 8 bases, with 15 bases sitting between them. CDR3 DNA: TGTGCCAGCGGAAAAGGGGTGGAAGGCTACACCTTC. Its translation is CASGKGVEGYTF.

This clone was recorded once. The V gene is TRBV5-1, the J gene TRBJ1-1; D remains ambiguous. Trimming removed 5 bases from V and 0 bases from J, with 8 bases in between. CDR1 and CDR2 from the germline V gene are SGHRS and YFSETQ. The CDR3 is 13 amino acids. This CDR3 is CASSRDLNTEAFF. The DNA for the CDR3 is TGCGCCAGCAGTCGGGATCTGAACACTGAAGCTTTCTTT.

The CDR3 nucleotides read TGTGCCAGCAGTGAACCCAGGGTGATAGAGACCCAGTACTTC. This translates into CASSEPRVIETQYF. V usage is TRBV2 and J usage is TRBJ2-5; possible D gene TRBD1, 5 bases. V dropped 2 bases and J dropped 4 bases, with 11 bases sitting between them. The germline CDR1 and CDR2 sequences are SNHLY and FYNNEI. CDR3 length equals 14 residues.

The chain has TRBV6-6 and TRBJ2-1; D is undetermined. The CDR3 consists of 13 residues. Between the trimmed V and J ends, which lost 6 bases and 3 bases, there was a span of 9 bases. Per germline, CDR1 MNHNY and CDR2 SVGAGI (reference sequence). The CDR3 loop is CASSSLGYNEQFF. For the CDR3, the DNA is TGTGCCAGCAGCTCTTTAGGCTACAATGAGCAGTTCTTC.

The chain couples TRBV28 to TRBJ1-5; 8 bases map to TRBD1. Germline-derived CDR1 and CDR2 are MDHEN and SYDVKM. With V trimmed by 5 bases and J by 6 bases, 3 bases remained unmatched. This CDR3 comprises 13 residues. The CDR3 sequence: CASSTGGAQPQHF. The CDR3 DNA sequence: TGTGCCAGCAGTACAGGGGGAGCTCAGCCCCAGCATTTT.

CDR3 loop: CASSEATGIETQYF. The CDR3 DNA reads as TGTGCCAGCAGTGAAGCGACAGGGATCGAGACCCAGTACTTC. This rearrangement joins TRBV25-1 to TRBJ2-5; 7 bases match TRBD1. The CDR3 has 14 residues. V trimming: 2 bases; J trimming: 5 bases; junction bases outside the gene matches: 5. From germline, CDR1 is MGHDK and CDR2 SYGVNS.

V and J are TRBV29-1 and TRBJ2-7; D unclear. Germline lookup yields CDR1 SQVTM and CDR2 ANQGSEA. Trimming removed 6 bases from V and 4 bases from J, with 10 bases in between. The CDR3 consists of 11 residues. The CDR3 bases are TGCAGCGTGGCGGACCTTTACGAGCAGTACTTC. Translating gives CSVADLYEQYF.

This clone has a count of ten or more. The rearrangement uses TRBV19 and TRBJ1-2; tentative D call: TRBD1 (5 bases). This CDR3 has 14 residues. CDR1 is LNHDA and CDR2 is SQIVND in the germline V gene (reference sequence). Trimming removed 3 bases at V and 5 bases at J, with 13 bases between. CDR3 nucleotide sequence: TGTGCCAGTAGTATCCAGGGAGTCAGTTATGGCTACACCTTC. This codes for CASSIQGVSYGYTF. Full variable domain (rest looked up from reference TRBV19 and TRBJ1-2): DGGITQSPKYLFRKEGQNVTLSCEQNLNHDAMYWYRQDPGQGLRLIYYSQIVNDFQKGDIAEGYSVSREKKESFPLTVTSAQKNPTAFYLCASSIQGVSYGYTFGSGTRLTVV.

The chain couples TRBV3-1 (or the pseudogene TRBV3-2) to TRBJ1-2, with unresolved D. The germline V and J ends were trimmed by 4 bases and 2 bases, with 8 bases remaining between them. CDR1 is LGHDT and CDR2 is YNNKEL in the germline V gene (reference sequence). The length of the CDR3 is 13 residues. CDR3 in amino acids: CASSLLSNYGYTF. The CDR3 region has the DNA TGTGCCAGCAGCCTACTTTCAAACTATGGCTACACCTTC.

This chain uses TRBV29-1 with TRBJ2-7; D is unresolved. Per germline, CDR1 SQVTM and CDR2 ANQGSEA. The CDR3 length is 13 residues. Trimming took 5 bases from V and 1 from J, leaving 12 bases between them. This CDR3 reads CSVQIAVSYEQYF. The CDR3 DNA follows: TGCAGCGTTCAAATCGCGGTGTCCTACGAGCAGTACTTC.

The chain links TRBV6-5 to TRBJ2-6; 8 bases are a match to TRBD1. CDR3 length: 16 amino acids. Germline CDR1 is MNHEY and CDR2 is SVGAGI. Unmatched junction bases numbered 2, after V lost 4 bases and J lost 0 bases. The CDR3 DNA sequence: TGTGCCAGCAGTTTAACAGGGGGCTCTGGGGCCAACGTCCTGACTTTC. It codes for CASSLTGGSGANVLTF.

The chain recombines TRBV9 with TRBJ1-6, with D possibly TRBD1 on 6 matching bases. The CDR3 length is 15 residues. CDR1 and CDR2 (germline): SGDLS, YYNGEE. Trimming left V 1 base short and J 1 base short, with 6 bases between. CDR3 nucleotide sequence: TGTGCCAGCAGCGTACAGGGGTCCTATAATTCACCCCTCCACTTT. Translating gives CASSVQGSYNSPLHF.

The chain has TRBV2 and TRBJ1-5; the D is unclear. The CDR3 extends over 14 amino acids. The germline V gene has CDR1 SNHLY and CDR2 FYNNEI. The ends were cut back, 2 bases at V and 3 bases at J, with 8 bases in the middle. The CDR3 protein is CASSEYSLNQPQHF. In DNA form, the CDR3 reads TGTGCCAGCAGTGAATACAGCCTCAATCAGCCCCAGCATTTT.

The chain has TRBV20-1 and TRBJ1-1; D not certain. V gave up 2 bases and J gave up 11 bases, with 9 bases separating them. Germline CDR1 DFQATT, CDR2 SNEGSKA (reference sequence). The CDR3 is 10 residues long. DNA of the CDR3: TGCAGTGCTAGACGGGAGGGCGCTTTCTTT. Its translation is CSARREGAFF.